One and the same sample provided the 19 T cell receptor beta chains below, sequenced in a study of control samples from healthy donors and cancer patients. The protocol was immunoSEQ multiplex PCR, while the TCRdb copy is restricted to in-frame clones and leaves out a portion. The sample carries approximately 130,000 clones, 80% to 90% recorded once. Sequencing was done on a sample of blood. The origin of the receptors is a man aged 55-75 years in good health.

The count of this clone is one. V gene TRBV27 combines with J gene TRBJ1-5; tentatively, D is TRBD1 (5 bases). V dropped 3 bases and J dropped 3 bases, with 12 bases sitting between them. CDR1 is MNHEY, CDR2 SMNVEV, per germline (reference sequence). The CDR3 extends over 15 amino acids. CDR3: CASSLTGTDNQPQHF. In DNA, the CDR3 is TGTGCCAGCAGTTTGACCGGGACGGACAATCAGCCCCAGCATTTT.

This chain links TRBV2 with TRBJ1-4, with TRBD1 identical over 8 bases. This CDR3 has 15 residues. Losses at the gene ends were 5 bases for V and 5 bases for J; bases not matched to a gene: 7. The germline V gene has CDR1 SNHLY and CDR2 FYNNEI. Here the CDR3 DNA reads TGTGCCAGCAGTTCCCAACAGGGGGGGAATGAAAAACTGTTTTTT. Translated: CASSSQQGGNEKLFF.

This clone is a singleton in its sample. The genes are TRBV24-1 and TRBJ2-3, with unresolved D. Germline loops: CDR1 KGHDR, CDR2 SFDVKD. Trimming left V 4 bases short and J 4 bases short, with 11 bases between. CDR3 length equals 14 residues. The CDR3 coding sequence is TGTGCCACCAGTGAGTCAACAACAGCAGATACGCAGTATTTT. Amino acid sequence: CATSESTTADTQYF.

CDR3 protein: CASSPWDSMKYGYTF. The CDR3, as DNA: TGTGCCAGCAGTCCGTGGGACAGCATGAAGTACGGCTACACCTTC. The chain links TRBV28 to TRBJ1-2; 7 bases agree with TRBD1. With V trimmed by 5 bases and J by 8 bases, 14 bases remained unmatched. The CDR3 extends over 15 amino acids. CDR1 and CDR2 from the germline V gene are MDHEN and SYDVKM.

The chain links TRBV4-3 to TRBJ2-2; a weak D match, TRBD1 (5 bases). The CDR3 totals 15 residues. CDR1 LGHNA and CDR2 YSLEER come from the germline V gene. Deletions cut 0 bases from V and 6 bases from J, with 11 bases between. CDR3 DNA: TGCGCCAGCAGCCAAGATCCAGGGTTGCCCGGGGAGCTGTTTTTT. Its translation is CASSQDPGLPGELFF.

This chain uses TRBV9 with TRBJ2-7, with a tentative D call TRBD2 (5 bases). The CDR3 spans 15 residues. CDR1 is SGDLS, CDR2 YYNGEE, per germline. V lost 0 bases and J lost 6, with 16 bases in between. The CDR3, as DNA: TGTGCCAGCAGCGTAGGAGACTCCCTCCGGGGCGAGCAGTACTTC. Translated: CASSVGDSLRGEQYF.

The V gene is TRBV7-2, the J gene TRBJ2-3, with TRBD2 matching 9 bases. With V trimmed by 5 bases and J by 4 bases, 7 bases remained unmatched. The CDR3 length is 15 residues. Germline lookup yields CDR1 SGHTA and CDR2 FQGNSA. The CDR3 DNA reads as TGTGCCAGCAGCCTGGGACTAGCAAGTTCAGATACGCAGTATTTT. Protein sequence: CASSLGLASSDTQYF.

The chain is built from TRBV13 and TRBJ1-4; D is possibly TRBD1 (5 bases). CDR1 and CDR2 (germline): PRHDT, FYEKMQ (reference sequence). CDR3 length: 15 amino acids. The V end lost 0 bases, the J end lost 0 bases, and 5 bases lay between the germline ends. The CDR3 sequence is CASSLGGATNEKLFF. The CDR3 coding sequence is TGTGCCAGCAGCTTAGGAGGGGCAACTAATGAAAAACTGTTTTTT.

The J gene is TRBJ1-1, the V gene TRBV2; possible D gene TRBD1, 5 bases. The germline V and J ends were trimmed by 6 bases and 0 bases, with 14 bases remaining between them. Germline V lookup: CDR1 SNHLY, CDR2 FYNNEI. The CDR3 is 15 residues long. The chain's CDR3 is CASRDGRGLNTEAFF. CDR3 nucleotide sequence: TGTGCCAGCAGGGACGGAAGGGGTTTGAACACTGAAGCTTTCTTT.

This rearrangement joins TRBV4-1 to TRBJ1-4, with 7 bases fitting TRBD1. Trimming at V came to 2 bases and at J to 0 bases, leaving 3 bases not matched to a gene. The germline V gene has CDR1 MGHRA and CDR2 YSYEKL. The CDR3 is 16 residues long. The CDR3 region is CASSQTGTATNEKLFF. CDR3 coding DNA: TGCGCCAGCAGCCAAACAGGGACAGCAACTAATGAAAAACTGTTTTTT.

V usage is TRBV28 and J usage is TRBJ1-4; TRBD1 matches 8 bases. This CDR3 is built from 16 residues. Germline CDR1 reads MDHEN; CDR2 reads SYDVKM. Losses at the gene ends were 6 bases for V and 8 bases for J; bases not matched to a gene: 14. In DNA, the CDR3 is TGTGCCAGCAGCTCCAACCGACAGGGGAGAAACGAAAAACTGTTTTTT. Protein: CASSSNRQGRNEKLFF.

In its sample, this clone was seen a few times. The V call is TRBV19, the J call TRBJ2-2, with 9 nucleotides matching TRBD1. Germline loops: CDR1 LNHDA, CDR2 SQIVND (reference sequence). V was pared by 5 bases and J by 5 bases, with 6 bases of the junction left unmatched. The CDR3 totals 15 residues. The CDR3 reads CASSPGTGRTGELFF. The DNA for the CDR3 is TGTGCCAGTAGTCCCGGGACAGGGAGAACCGGGGAGCTGTTTTTT.

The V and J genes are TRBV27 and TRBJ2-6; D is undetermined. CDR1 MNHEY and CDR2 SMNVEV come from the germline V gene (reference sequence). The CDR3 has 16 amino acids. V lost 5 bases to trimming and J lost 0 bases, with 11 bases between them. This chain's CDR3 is CASSPSFSSGANVLTF. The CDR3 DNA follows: TGTGCCAGCAGTCCGTCCTTTTCCTCTGGGGCCAACGTCCTGACTTTC. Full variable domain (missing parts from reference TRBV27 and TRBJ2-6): EAQVTQNPRYLITVTGKKLTVTCSQNMNHEYMSWYRQDPGLGLRQIYYSMNVEVTDKGDVPEGYKVSRKEKRNFPLILESPSPNQTSLYFCASSPSFSSGANVLTFGAGSRLTVL.

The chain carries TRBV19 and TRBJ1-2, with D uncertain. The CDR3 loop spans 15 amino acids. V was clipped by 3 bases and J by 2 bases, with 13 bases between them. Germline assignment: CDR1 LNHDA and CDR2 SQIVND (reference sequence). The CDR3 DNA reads TGTGCCAGTAGTATCCCAGGCGGGAGGAACTATGGCTACACCTTC. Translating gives CASSIPGGRNYGYTF.

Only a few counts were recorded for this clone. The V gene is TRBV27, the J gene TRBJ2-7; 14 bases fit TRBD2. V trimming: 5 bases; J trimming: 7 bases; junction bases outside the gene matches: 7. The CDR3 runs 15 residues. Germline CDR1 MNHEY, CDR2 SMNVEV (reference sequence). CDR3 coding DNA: TGTGCCAGCAGTCCGGGACTAGCGGGGGCTCAAGAGCAGTACTTC. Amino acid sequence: CASSPGLAGAQEQYF.

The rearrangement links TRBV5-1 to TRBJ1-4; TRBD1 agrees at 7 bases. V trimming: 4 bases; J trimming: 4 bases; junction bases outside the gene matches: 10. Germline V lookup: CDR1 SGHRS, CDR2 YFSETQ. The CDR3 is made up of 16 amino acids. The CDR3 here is CASSGGQVVGNEKLFF. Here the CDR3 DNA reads TGCGCCAGCAGCGGCGGACAGGTCGTCGGTAATGAAAAACTGTTTTTT.

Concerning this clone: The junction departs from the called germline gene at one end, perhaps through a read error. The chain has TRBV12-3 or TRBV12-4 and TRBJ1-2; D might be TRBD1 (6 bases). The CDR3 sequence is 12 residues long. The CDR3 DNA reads TGTGCCAGCAGTCGGACAGCATATGGCTGCACCTTC. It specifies CASSRTAYGCTF.

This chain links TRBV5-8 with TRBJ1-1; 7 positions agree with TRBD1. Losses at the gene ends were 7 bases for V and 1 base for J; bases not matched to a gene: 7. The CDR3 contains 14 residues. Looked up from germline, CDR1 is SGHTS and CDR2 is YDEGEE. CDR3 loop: CASDREDRNTEAFF. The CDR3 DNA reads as TGTGCCAGCGACAGGGAGGATAGGAACACTGAAGCTTTCTTT.

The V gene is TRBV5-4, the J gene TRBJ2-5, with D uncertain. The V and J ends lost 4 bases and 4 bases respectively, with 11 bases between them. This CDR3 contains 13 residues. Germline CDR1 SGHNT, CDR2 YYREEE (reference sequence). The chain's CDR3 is CASSPLPPETQYF. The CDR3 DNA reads TGTGCCAGCAGCCCCCTTCCCCCAGAGACCCAGTACTTC.